This entry is about one TCR beta chain. This clone has only a few counts. Its antigen is unknown. Per-base qualities were not stored, and no clone one base away is much larger. Libraries were constructed by the immunoSEQ multiplex PCR assay. A mixture of 60 forward primers for TCR Vbeta segments and 13 reverse primers for TCR Jbeta segments was used in the multiplex PCR. The CDR3 region of rearranged TCR beta genes was amplified from genomic DNA with a multiplex PCR assay. On the Illumina HiSeq System, the amplified TCR beta libraries were sequenced as 87-base-pair reads. In the paper's pipeline: A later analysis counted about 82 million unique TCR beta chains across the 666 repertoires, and 10 million to 11 million of these chains were shared by at least two donors. Raw reads were error-corrected and collapsed into unique sequences with a nearest-neighbor algorithm that merged closely related sequences to remove PCR and sequencing errors. Alignment of CDR3 sequences to IMGT reference sequences was used to assign V, D and J gene segments. For a sequence to be retained, a match of at least six nucleotides to both a V gene segment and a J gene segment was required. A rearrangement was called productive if the CDR3 had no stop codons and remained in frame with V and J, and every other rearrangement was called non-productive. Following IMGT convention, CDR3 was defined as the stretch from the second conserved V-encoded cysteine to the conserved J-encoded phenylalanine. The earlier analysis of 587 of the donors excluded any sequence lacking an unambiguous match to a single V gene segment. In an earlier analysis of a few hundred of the donors, V segments were called functional above 56.7% productive rearrangements and were called segregating when the between-donor standard deviation exceeded 5%. To diagnose cytomegalovirus status from the catalog of TCR beta chain sequences, a statistical classification framework was built. In a later analysis, V and J genes were assigned by comparing TCR nucleotide sequences against IMGT/GENE-DB human TR gene sequences. Using the TCRdist pipeline, a later analysis assigned CDR3 sequences along with most-parsimonious VDJ recombination scenarios. In a later analysis, each TCR beta chain was defined by its CDR3 amino acid sequence together with its V-gene family, and reads without a unique V-gene family were excluded. As a way to deal with suspected cross-contamination and a sequencing artifact, a later analysis dropped 450 to 700 nucleotide sequences that were highly shared and had low generation probability. In a later analysis, a clonal expansion index was calculated for each public chain from normalized within-repertoire ranks of inferred template counts. A later analysis computed generation probabilities with a VDJ recombination model fitted to out-of-frame rearrangements, and checked the results against IGoR. A later analysis scored TCR-TCR, TCR-HLA and TCR-CMV co-occurrence with hypergeometric tests, applying a repertoire-size bias correction to TCR pairs. To estimate false discovery rates, a later analysis permuted the HLA or CMV assignments 20 times. In a later analysis, co-occurring TCRs were grouped using DBSCAN, with TCRdist sequence similarity added in when clustering inside HLA-allele-positive subsets. For co-occurrence clustering, repertoires with fewer than 30,000 or more than 120,000 public chains were excluded, along with several repertoires with anomalous nucleotide sharing. The table comes from immuneACCESS by way of TCRdb, which keeps in-frame sequences with V and J called. Part of the clones is missing from these tables; in studies checked, under half for an unresolved V gene and the rest for unknown reasons. V and J calls plus clone size are reproduced from that table; the DNA served to infer D and trimming. The sample table shows around 140,000 clones, and about 74% are seen once. The top ten hold 0.75% to 0.95% of the sample.

In total, approximately 690 healthy bone marrow donors made up the cohort. At the time of sampling, every cohort member was nominally healthy, though immune exposures that went unrecorded were likely present. The donor tested CMV seronegative, placing the donor among the 352 seronegative members of the cohort. Each donor provided a peripheral blood sample, and peripheral blood mononuclear cells were used for TCR beta sequencing. Genomic DNA extraction from the blood cell samples was performed with the Qiagen DNeasy Blood Extraction Kit. These data come from a study of cytomegalovirus exposure and HLA in healthy donors (dated by TCRdb to the late 2010s). In the study overall: In an earlier analysis of some 610 of the donors, less than 350 Gb of sequence data and 95 million to 130 million unique TCR beta sequences from roughly 200 million T cells were reported. The study combined high-throughput TCR immunosequencing, statistical association of individual TCRs with disease status, and machine learning to predict cytomegalovirus infection status. Using immunosequencing, the study profiled T cell repertoires from 500 to 800 subjects and related those repertoires to cytomegalovirus serostatus. A later genetic analysis took genome-wide SNP genotypes for about 55% of the roughly 700 donors and used that subset as a discovery cohort. Donor age, sex, ethnicity and CMV serostatus were compiled together with the repertoire data. Typing coverage varied by locus: roughly 620-640 donors for A, B, C, DRB1 and DQB1; more than 500 for DQA1; over 600 for DPA1; 450 to 480 for DPB1. About five DR-DQ haplotypes were handled as single units for association and clustering, since linkage in the cohort was strong. Both class I and class II loci were covered by HLA typing, at four-digit resolution. The later analysis used no new phenotypic data to find candidate immune exposures, relying instead on TCR beta sequences and their occurrence across donors. In an earlier analysis of over 550 of the donors, high-throughput TCR beta sequencing was used to judge whether each TCR beta V gene segment behaved as functional or pseudogenic. To study patterns of TCR occurrence, a later analysis re-analyzed previously published TCR beta repertoires from hundreds of donors and added high-resolution HLA genotyping. An early release covering some 640 HLA-typed donors comprised about 310 gigabases of sequencing data and approximately 80 million unique TCR sequences. The genetic ancestry cluster associated with self-reported Caucasian donors included roughly four fifths of the 300 to 400 genotyped donors. The study aimed to test whether signatures of past pathogen exposure could be identified by cataloging public T cell receptors. All discovery cohort repertoires had been generated on a single sequencing platform. On average, around 240,000 unique TCR beta nucleotide sequences were sequenced per donor among roughly 430 genotyped donors of the cohort, with 15% to 20% of those sequences being non-productive. A separate validation cohort of roughly 130 different subjects was used in addition to the approximately 640-subject first cohort. What the research found in general, with its limitations: A group of highly shared sequence variants was considered likely to be a technical artifact of the sequencing pipeline. V-gene and J-gene trimming of TCR beta chains was associated with a missense DCLRE1C variant in a later genetic analysis, and the association was replicated in an independent cohort. In a later analysis, TCR association rates were found to vary across HLA loci, with the most associated TCRs seen for DRB1 alleles and the fewest for HLA-C alleles. This cohort had only TCR beta chains sequenced, and the lack of alpha or paired-chain data limited which features could be detected. Linkage disequilibrium might explain the correlated functional status among segregating V segments, but an unknown experimental factor could not be ruled out. An earlier analysis of approximately 540 of the donors showed that most TCR beta V segments appeared in productive rearrangements either about 87% or about 30% of the time, which broadly matched IMGT annotations. In both the original and validation cohorts, the classifier was reported to diagnose cytomegalovirus status with high specificity and sensitivity. For the cohort, immune exposure information was limited to CMV serostatus. When HLA alleles, especially DR and DQ, strongly co-occurred, attributing TCR associations to individual alleles was difficult. In a later analysis, HLA-associated TCR beta chains showed more clonal expansion and lower generation probabilities than non-associated chains that were equally common. A later genetic analysis reported fewer N-insertions in productive TCRs among donors in an Asian-associated ancestry cluster than the roughly 700-donor mean. In a later analysis, most CMV-associated TCR beta chains were found to appear HLA-restricted, with HLA associations seemingly driven largely by CMV exposure. A few of the identified cytomegalovirus-associated TCR beta chains were confirmed in vitro to be specific for cytomegalovirus antigens. Because some donors lacked HLA typing at each locus, the association tests relied only on the typed subset. Approximately 18 rarely observed V segments, including chromosome 9 orphons, were excluded from the earlier analysis of some 590 of the donors because counts were too low. Specific HLA alleles were associated with about 17,000 TCR beta sequences at a false discovery rate of 0.05 in a later analysis. Because the 87-base-pair reads could not distinguish some IMGT-functional V segments, including TRBV6-2 and TRBV6-3, those segments were excluded. Most TCR sequences were observed very rarely across donors, whereas some public TCRs were present in many individuals. It was suggested by the authors that the approach could potentially be generalized to other disease states and immunological phenotypes. In the study, some 160 TCR beta chains were listed as associated with cytomegalovirus. A later analysis reported that several top co-occurrence clusters appeared linked to parvovirus B19, influenza, CMV and Epstein-Barr virus. The presence/absence analyses assumed that sequencing depth was roughly uniform across donors, and that assumption may not be true. A further reported finding was that TCR beta sequences accurately predicted the HLA-A and HLA-B alleles for most subjects in the first cohort.

The CDR3 numbers 16 residues from cysteine through phenylalanine. Just CDR3 DNA is preserved here, 48 bases in frame from base 1. The germline ends are 14 bases apart after V is trimmed by 0 bases and J by 4 bases. The germline V gene encodes CDR1 SGHRS and CDR2 YFSETQ. Sequenced material: PBMCs. This sequence was found in a woman aged 55-70 years in good health and CMV-seronegative. This receptor chain uses TRBV5-1 and TRBJ1-3; the D region possibly corresponds to TRBD1 (6 bases align). The CDR3 region: CASSLDVQGSGNTIYF. The bases read TGCGCCAGCAGCTTGGATGTACAGGGTTCGGGAAACACCATATATTTT.